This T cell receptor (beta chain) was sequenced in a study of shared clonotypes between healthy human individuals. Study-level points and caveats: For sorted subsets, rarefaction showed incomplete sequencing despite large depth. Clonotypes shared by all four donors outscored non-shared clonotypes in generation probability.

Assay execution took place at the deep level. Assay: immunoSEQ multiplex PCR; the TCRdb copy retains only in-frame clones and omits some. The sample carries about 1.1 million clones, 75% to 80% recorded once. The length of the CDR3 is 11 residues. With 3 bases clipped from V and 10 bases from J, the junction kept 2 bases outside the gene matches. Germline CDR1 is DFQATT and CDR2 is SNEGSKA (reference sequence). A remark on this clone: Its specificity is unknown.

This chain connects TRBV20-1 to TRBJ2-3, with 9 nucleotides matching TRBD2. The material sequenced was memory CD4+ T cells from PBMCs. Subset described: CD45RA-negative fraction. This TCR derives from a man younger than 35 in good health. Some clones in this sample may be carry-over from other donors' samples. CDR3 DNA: TGCAGTGCTAGTTTAGCGGGAGCGCAGTATTTT. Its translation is CSASLAGAQYF.